The 29 T cell receptor beta chains below all came from one sample that was sequenced in a study of CD8+ T cells in alopecia areata. RNA, once extracted, was reverse transcribed into cDNA for use as the sequencing template. Assay: immunoSEQ multiplex PCR; the TCRdb copy retains only in-frame clones and omits some. The sample has 110,000 or so clones; more than 30% are singletons. Source material: CD4+ T cells sorted from blood. The receptors were sampled from a human donor with alopecia areata.

This clone has only a few counts. This chain connects TRBV29-1 to TRBJ1-4, with 9 bases matching TRBD1. Germline V gives CDR1 SQVTM, CDR2 ANQGSEA. J was trimmed by 6 bases and V by 6 bases; bases with no gene match: 5. CDR3 length equals 13 residues. CDR3 in amino acids: CSVETGGDEKLFF. In nucleotides, the CDR3 is TGCAGCGTCGAAACAGGGGGCGATGAAAAACTGTTTTTT.

V is TRBV29-1 and J is TRBJ2-3; 7 nucleotides align to TRBD1. CDR1 SQVTM and CDR2 ANQGSEA come from the germline V gene. V gave up 6 bases and J gave up 0 bases; unmatched junction bases: 9. This CDR3 contains 15 residues. The chain's CDR3 is CSVANRGRSTDTQYF. DNA for the CDR3: TGCAGCGTGGCGAACAGGGGACGGAGCACAGATACGCAGTATTTT.

The V call is TRBV14, the J call TRBJ2-1; D might be TRBD2 (6 bases). This CDR3 comprises 14 residues. V lost 1 base and J 5 bases, leaving 9 bases between the germline ends. Germline values: CDR1 SGHDN, CDR2 FVKESK. The DNA for the CDR3 is TGTGCCAGCAGCCAAGTAGGAGGGGACAATGAGCAGTTCTTC. This codes for CASSQVGGDNEQFF.

The chain uses TRBV21-1 and TRBJ2-5; whether TRBD1, the table's D call, matches the DNA was not checked. TRBV21-1 is given as a pseudogene. The CDR3 has 12 residues. The CDR3 is CASSRPEQGAYF. CDR3 bases: TGTGCCAGCAGCCGCCCCGAACAGGGCGCGTACTTC.

The gene calls are TRBV4-3 and TRBJ2-7, with D maybe TRBD2 (6 bases). V lost 4 bases and J lost 4, with 14 bases in between. Germline V gives CDR1 LGHNA, CDR2 YSLEER. This CDR3 has 14 residues. In nucleotides, the CDR3 is TGCGCCAGCAGCCGAGAACTAGCAAGGTACGAGCAGTACTTC. Amino acids: CASSRELARYEQYF.

The sample holds a few counts of this clone. The sample holds other DNA sequences that translate to the same CDR3. This sequence joins TRBV7-2 and TRBJ2-3; unclear D gene. From germline, CDR1 is SGHTA and CDR2 FQGNSA. The CDR3 sequence is 14 residues long. V lost 1 base and J 0 bases, leaving 5 bases between the germline ends. The CDR3 sequence: CASSLDPSTDTQYF. For the CDR3, the DNA is TGTGCCAGCAGCTTAGATCCCAGCACAGATACGCAGTATTTT.

This chain joins TRBV7-9 and TRBJ2-5, with 7 bases fitting TRBD1. CDR3 length: 14 residues. Germline-derived CDR1 and CDR2 are SEHNR and FQNEAQ (reference sequence). The ends lost 3 bases at V and 2 bases at J; junction bases unmatched: 3. For the CDR3, the DNA is TGTGCCAGCAGCTTCGCAGGGGGTCAAGAGACCCAGTACTTC. It encodes CASSFAGGQETQYF.

This clone was counted a few times. The same CDR3 can be traced to other DNA sequences in this sample. The chain carries TRBV20-1 and TRBJ2-7, with unresolved D. The CDR3 consists of 11 residues. Germline CDR1 reads DFQATT; CDR2 reads SNEGSKA (reference sequence). Trimming took off 3 bases at V and 2 bases at J, with 5 bases between the two ends. The CDR3 nucleotides are TGCAGTGCTAGCCTAACCTACGAGCAGTACTTC. Translating it yields CSASLTYEQYF.

The chain joins TRBV29-1 to TRBJ1-2; TRBD1 matches at 11 bases. The ends lost 7 bases at V and 2 bases at J; junction bases unmatched: 3. Per the germline V gene, CDR1 is SQVTM and CDR2 is ANQGSEA. The CDR3 runs to 13 residues. CDR3 amino acids: CSGGQGANYGYTF. CDR3 nucleotides: TGCAGCGGAGGACAGGGGGCGAACTATGGCTACACCTTC.

This sequence joins TRBV29-1 and TRBJ2-7; 7 bases align to TRBD2. With 4 bases clipped from V and 0 bases from J, the junction kept 3 bases outside the gene matches. The CDR3 is 13 residues long. Per the germline V gene, CDR1 is SQVTM and CDR2 is ANQGSEA. The DNA of the CDR3 is TGCAGCGTTGCTCTAGCGGCCTCCTACGAGCAGTACTTC. Amino acids: CSVALAASYEQYF.

The chain joins TRBV11-2 to TRBJ1-1, with TRBD1 identical over 8 bases. The germline CDR1 and CDR2 sequences are SGHAT and FQNNGV. Trimming removed 4 bases from V and 5 bases from J; junction bases left unmatched: 6. The CDR3 totals 14 residues. CDR3: CASSSDRASTEAFF. The DNA of the CDR3 is TGTGCCAGCAGCTCGGACAGGGCTTCGACTGAAGCTTTCTTT.

The chain employs TRBV7-9 and TRBJ2-7, with D unclear. CDR1 is SEHNR, CDR2 FQNEAQ, per germline (reference sequence). The CDR3 sequence is 11 residues long. V lost 5 bases, J lost 3 bases, and 5 bases lay in between. In DNA form, the CDR3 reads TGTGCCAGCAGCCGAGACTACGAGCAGTACTTC. Protein product: CASSRDYEQYF.

The sample holds a few counts of this clone. The same CDR3 is also encoded by other DNA sequences in this sample. The V call is TRBV29-1, the J call TRBJ2-7, with 7 bases lining up with TRBD2. The length of the CDR3 is 14 residues. The trim removed 0 bases at V and 0 bases at J, leaving 2 bases unmatched. CDR1 is SQVTM and CDR2 is ANQGSEA in the germline V gene. The DNA of the CDR3 is TGCAGCGTTGAAGAGGGCGGGAGCTCCTACGAGCAGTACTTC. Protein sequence: CSVEEGGSSYEQYF.

V and J are TRBV7-2 and TRBJ1-6, with unresolved D. CDR1 is SGHTA and CDR2 is FQGNSA in the germline V gene. The length of the CDR3 is 16 residues. Trimming stripped 4 bases from V and 6 bases from J, with 16 bases between. The CDR3 DNA follows: TGTGCCAGCAGCTCATCCTTAAGCCCTGGTAATTCACCCCTCCACTTT. This translates into CASSSSLSPGNSPLHF.

J is TRBJ2-2 and V is TRBV29-1; 10 nucleotides match TRBD1. Germline V lookup: CDR1 SQVTM, CDR2 ANQGSEA. J gave up 5 bases and V 7 bases, and 10 bases lay outside the gene matches. CDR3 length: 15 amino acids. CDR3 residues: CSAADRGLRTGELFF. CDR3 coding DNA: TGCAGCGCTGCCGACAGGGGGCTAAGGACCGGGGAGCTGTTTTTT.

V is TRBV4-2 and J is TRBJ1-2; D is uncertain. CDR1 is LGHNA, CDR2 YNFKEQ, per germline. The CDR3 sequence is 15 residues long. Trimming shortened V by 0 bases and J by 7 bases, and 15 bases separated the two germline ends. The CDR3 spells CASSQEVSGVGGYTF. The CDR3, as DNA: TGTGCCAGCAGCCAAGAGGTCAGCGGGGTCGGTGGCTACACCTTC.

The chain joins TRBV4-1 to TRBJ2-3; tentatively, D is TRBD2 (5 bases). This CDR3 is built from 14 residues. Trimming cost V 0 bases and J 7 bases, with 11 bases left between them. The V gene's germline CDR1 is MGHRA and CDR2 YSYEKL. Here the CDR3 DNA reads TGCGCCAGCAGCCAAGAACCAGCGGTAAATACGCAGTATTTT. Its translation is CASSQEPAVNTQYF.

This chain uses TRBV10-3 with TRBJ2-1; 8 nucleotides align to TRBD1. Germline V gene sequence: CDR1 ENHRY, CDR2 SYGVKD. V trimming: 6 bases; J trimming: 5 bases; junction bases outside the gene matches: 9. The CDR3 sequence is 15 residues long. The CDR3 bases are TGTGCCATCAGGGAGACAGGGGCTATCCACAATGAGCAGTTCTTC. Protein product: CAIRETGAIHNEQFF.

To note about this clone: This sample includes further DNA sequences coding for the same CDR3. The rearrangement links TRBV30 to TRBJ2-3; D uncertain. The CDR3 length is 12 residues. Per germline, CDR1 GTSNPN and CDR2 SVGIG (reference sequence). Trimming took off 0 bases at V and 3 bases at J, with 4 bases between the two ends. CDR3 amino acids: CAWSVLTDTQYF. CDR3 coding DNA: TGTGCCTGGAGTGTACTAACAGATACGCAGTATTTT.

CDR3: CASSFDRGHIQYF. The CDR3 nucleotides are TGTGCCAGCAGCTTCGACAGGGGGCACATTCAGTACTTC. The gene calls are TRBV7-2 and TRBJ2-4; 10 bases match TRBD1. CDR3 length: 13 amino acids. Germline assignment: CDR1 SGHTA and CDR2 FQGNSA. The ends lost 3 bases at V and 8 bases at J; junction bases unmatched: 1.

The chain recombines TRBV2 with TRBJ2-7, with a tentative D call TRBD1 (6 bases). The CDR3 runs to 15 residues. CDR1 and CDR2 from the germline V gene are SNHLY and FYNNEI. V was clipped by 4 bases and J by 1 base, with 14 bases between them. As DNA, the CDR3 is TGTGCCAGCAGTGTGGCGAGACAGGCTTCCTACGAGCAGTACTTC. Its translation is CASSVARQASYEQYF.

The chain recombines TRBV29-1 with TRBJ1-5, with D unresolved. The CDR3 is made up of 13 amino acids. Germline V CDR1 and CDR2: SQVTM, ANQGSEA. V was clipped by 4 bases and J by 5 bases, with 12 bases between them. CDR3: CSVGVRVDQPQHF. Written as DNA, the CDR3 is TGCAGCGTTGGTGTTCGGGTGGATCAGCCCCAGCATTTT.

The chain couples TRBV6-5 to TRBJ2-7; D unclear. The germline V gene encodes CDR1 MNHEY and CDR2 SVGAGI. The CDR3 covers 14 residues. V was pared by 0 bases and J by 1 base, with 7 bases between. CDR3 in DNA: TGTGCCAGCAGTTACTCGGCTGGTTCCTACGAGCAGTACTTC. Amino acids: CASSYSAGSYEQYF.

This clone was counted only a few times. The chain combines TRBV7-2 with TRBJ2-6, with 9 bases lining up with TRBD1. V was clipped by 1 base and J by 1 base; unmatched bases: 5. Germline assignment: CDR1 SGHTA and CDR2 FQGNSA. CDR3 size: 18 residues. CDR3 bases: TGTGCCAGCAGCTTAGACAGGGGGCTAATTTCTGGGGCCAACGTCCTGACTTTC. Translation gives CASSLDRGLISGANVLTF.

This rearrangement joins TRBV30 to TRBJ2-7; D possibly corresponds to TRBD1 (6 bases). The end of the DNA aligns better with TRBJ2-1, so the J call may be wrong. Germline CDR1 and CDR2: GTSNPN and SVGIG (reference sequence). CDR3 length equals 16 residues. DNA for the CDR3: TGTGCCTGGAGAAGTCTTGGCAGGGGTGGTGAGGACGAGCAGTTCTTC. It yields the protein CAWRSLGRGGEDEQFF.

This clone showed up just a few times. The chain combines TRBV29-1 with TRBJ2-2, with a tentative D call TRBD2 (6 bases). Germline V CDR1 and CDR2: SQVTM, ANQGSEA. The CDR3 spans 13 residues. V lost 6 bases, J lost 7 bases, and 15 bases lay in between. The CDR3 loop is CSVGLRVGGELFF. For the CDR3, the DNA is TGCAGCGTAGGACTAAGAGTAGGCGGGGAGCTGTTTTTT.

This clone was seen a handful of times. The chain has TRBV14 and TRBJ2-7, with a tentative D call TRBD2 (5 bases). The CDR3 contains 11 residues. V gave up 1 base and J gave up 9 bases, with 7 bases separating them. The germline CDR1 and CDR2 sequences are SGHDN and FVKESK. DNA of the CDR3: TGTGCCAGCAGCCAAGTCGGAGGGCAGTACTTC. Its translation: CASSQVGGQYF.

V gene TRBV30 combines with J gene TRBJ1-5; D possibly corresponds to TRBD1 (5 bases). The CDR3 contains 13 residues. Trimming took 7 bases from V and 1 from J, leaving 11 bases between them. Germline-derived CDR1 and CDR2 are GTSNPN and SVGIG (reference sequence). CDR3: CASSEGSNQPQHF. CDR3 in DNA: TGTGCCTCCTCCGAGGGGAGCAATCAGCCCCAGCATTTT.

The chain joins TRBV29-1 to TRBJ2-2; D possibly corresponds to TRBD1 (7 bases). V lost 7 bases and J lost 7, with 16 bases in between. The CDR3 sequence is 13 residues long. CDR1 and CDR2 from the germline V gene are SQVTM and ANQGSEA. In DNA form, the CDR3 reads TGCAGCGCGGGAGACAGGGTTAACGGGGAGCTGTTTTTT. This translates into CSAGDRVNGELFF.